What follows are 13 T cell receptor beta chains derived from one specimen sequenced in a study of blood T cell repertoires in COVID-19. Only in-frame clones appear in the TCRdb table, and some are missing; sequencing was by immunoSEQ multiplex PCR. In the table there are hundreds of thousands of clones, about 88% of which are singletons. Input material: PBMCs or T cells enriched from blood (not recorded which). Receptors were obtained from a woman aged 45-59 years who had recovered from COVID-19.

This rearrangement joins TRBV6-2 or TRBV6-3 to TRBJ2-6; TRBD1 matches 8 bases. The CDR3 runs 18 residues. Germline CDR1 MNHEY, CDR2 SVGEGT. V shed 4 bases, J shed 1 base, and the junction held 9 bases outside the gene matches. The chain's CDR3 is CASSWTGTGVSGANVLTF. The CDR3 bases are TGTGCCAGCAGTTGGACAGGGACAGGTGTATCTGGGGCCAACGTCCTGACTTTC.

The chain joins TRBV9 to TRBJ2-3, with 15 bases that match TRBD2. CDR3 length: 15 residues. Losses at the gene ends were 3 bases for V and 6 bases for J; bases not matched to a gene: 2. Germline loops: CDR1 SGDLS, CDR2 YYNGEE. The CDR3 DNA reads as TGTGCCAGCAGCGCGGGACTAGCGGGAGGCGATACGCAGTATTTT. It translates to CASSAGLAGGDTQYF.

This chain connects TRBV5-1 to TRBJ2-2, with 7 nucleotides matching TRBD2. Germline CDR1 reads SGHRS; CDR2 reads YFSETQ. Germline trimming cut 4 bases from V and 0 bases from J; bases unmatched to any gene: 3. This CDR3 is built from 15 residues. The CDR3 protein is CASSRTSSNTGELFF. The CDR3 DNA reads as TGCGCCAGCAGCCGGACTAGTTCGAACACCGGGGAGCTGTTTTTT.

The chain has TRBV7-8 and TRBJ2-7, with TRBD2 matching 7 bases. V shed 5 bases and J 3 bases; nucleotides not matched to a gene: 4. Germline V gene sequence: CDR1 SGHVS, CDR2 FQNEAQ. There are 13 residues in the CDR3. The CDR3 coding sequence is TGTGCCAGCAGCGTCGGGACTAACTACGAGCAGTACTTC. Its translation is CASSVGTNYEQYF.

The rearrangement links TRBV6-1 to TRBJ2-2, with D perhaps TRBD1 (6 bases). V was shortened by 0 bases and J by 4 bases, with 12 bases between the two germline ends. CDR3 length: 16 residues. Germline assignment: CDR1 MNHNS and CDR2 SASEGT. The CDR3 protein is CASSEAQGIVTGELFF. The CDR3 bases are TGTGCCAGCAGTGAAGCGCAGGGGATTGTCACCGGGGAGCTGTTTTTT.

This sequence joins TRBV7-9 and TRBJ2-6; D unclear. Trimming stripped 5 bases from V and 2 bases from J, with 13 bases between. The CDR3 extends over 16 amino acids. Germline CDR1 is SEHNR and CDR2 is FQNEAQ (reference sequence). CDR3 DNA sequence: TGTGCCAGCAGCCCCGAGGCCCGCCCTGGGGCCAACGTCCTGACTTTC. This sequence encodes CASSPEARPGANVLTF.

The J gene is TRBJ2-7, the V gene TRBV29-1; TRBD1 might be the D (6 bases). The germline V and J ends were trimmed by 3 bases and 7 bases, with 19 bases remaining between them. The CDR3 is 14 amino acids. From germline, CDR1 is SQVTM and CDR2 ANQGSEA. The CDR3 sequence: CSVENRDTVGEQYF. CDR3 sequence (DNA): TGCAGCGTTGAGAATCGGGACACCGTAGGAGAGCAGTACTTC.

The rearrangement joins TRBV4-1 to TRBJ2-3; TRBD1 is a possible D gene (5 bases). Looked up from germline, CDR1 is MGHRA and CDR2 is YSYEKL. This CDR3 comprises 15 residues. The ends were cut back, 1 base at V and 5 bases at J, with 13 bases in the middle. This CDR3 reads CASSQGTGSRDTQYF. The DNA of the CDR3 is TGCGCCAGCAGCCAAGGTACAGGCTCCCGAGATACGCAGTATTTT.

The rearrangement uses TRBV6-5 and TRBJ2-3; 9 nucleotides line up with TRBD1. CDR1 MNHEY and CDR2 SVGAGI come from the germline V gene. V gave up 2 bases and J gave up 4 bases; unmatched junction bases: 4. The CDR3 length is 15 residues. CDR3 residues: CASSYVTGGPDTQYF. In DNA, the CDR3 is TGTGCCAGCAGTTACGTGACAGGGGGACCAGATACGCAGTATTTT.

This sequence joins TRBV19 and TRBJ1-2; possibly TRBD1 for D (6 bases). CDR1 LNHDA and CDR2 SQIVND come from the germline V gene (reference sequence). The CDR3 has 11 residues. Trimming shortened V by 9 bases and J by 5 bases, and 10 bases separated the two germline ends. The CDR3 DNA reads TGTGCCAGCGAAACAGGGTATGGCTACACCTTC. It translates to CASETGYGYTF. The complete variable domain, with remaining parts taken from reference TRBV19 and TRBJ1-2, reads DGGITQSPKYLFRKEGQNVTLSCEQNLNHDAMYWYRQDPGQGLRLIYYSQIVNDFQKGDIAEGYSVSREKKESFPLTVTSAQKNPTAFYLCASETGYGYTFGSGTRLTVV.

This clone is a singleton in its sample. The CDR3 nucleotides are TGTGCCAGCAGCCGACAGGCCGCGGGTACTTCTGAGCAGTACTTC. It encodes CASSRQAAGTSEQYF. The J gene is TRBJ2-7, the V gene TRBV6-5; tentatively, D is TRBD1 (6 bases). The CDR3 covers 15 residues. V lost 6 bases, J lost 7 bases, and 22 bases lay in between. CDR1 and CDR2 (germline): MNHEY, SVGAGI.

This sequence joins TRBV18 and TRBJ2-2; D possibly corresponds to TRBD1 (6 bases). The CDR3 sequence is 13 residues long. Trimming stripped 6 bases from V and 4 bases from J, with 9 bases between. Germline lookup yields CDR1 KGHSH and CDR2 LQKENI. The CDR3, as DNA: TGTGCCAGCTCGCCGGACAGCACCGGGGAGCTGTTTTTT. It yields the protein CASSPDSTGELFF.

V gene TRBV18 combines with J gene TRBJ1-4; TRBD1 agrees at 7 bases. This CDR3 comprises 18 residues. Looked up from germline, CDR1 is KGHSH and CDR2 is LQKENI. V was pared by 2 bases and J by 3 bases, with 12 bases of the junction left unmatched. The CDR3 DNA reads TGTGCCAGCTCACCAACGACAGGGTCGGTTATTTCTAATGAAAAACTGTTTTTT. Residues: CASSPTTGSVISNEKLFF.